This TCR beta chain was identified during a study of OX40 agonist ivuxolimab in advanced cancers. In the study overall: Patient treatment consisted of intravenous ivuxolimab administration every 2 weeks at 0.01 to 10 mg/kg. Patients with prior anti-PD-1, anti-PD-L1 or anti-CTLA-4 therapy were eligible; 40% had some.

The study sampled blood at baseline, cycle 4 day 1, and cycle 7 day 1. The method was immunoSEQ multiplex PCR; TCRdb's version includes in-frame clones alone and lacks a portion of them. The sample has some 50,000 clones, more than 85% seen once. This clone occurred once. The length of the CDR3 is 14 residues. V gave up 0 bases and J gave up 6 bases; unmatched junction bases: 3. Per germline, CDR1 SGHDT and CDR2 YYEEEE. The sequence was collected from an adult with an advanced solid tumor such as melanoma, head and neck, liver or kidney cancer. The sample here was CD4+ or CD8+ T cells sorted from blood, taken in a trial of the OX40 agonist ivuxolimab. This sequence joins TRBV5-6 and TRBJ1-5; 7 bases fit TRBD1. The CDR3 reads CASSLGGGGQPQHF. As DNA, the CDR3 is TGTGCCAGCAGCTTGGGAGGGGGCGGTCAGCCCCAGCATTTT.